This T cell receptor beta chain was identified in a study of T cell responses to AZD1222 COVID-19 vaccine. Profiled with immunoSEQ multiplex PCR; TCRdb holds only in-frame clones, not every one. The sample holds some 86,000 clones, about 78% seen once. There are a few counts of this clone. What it recognizes is unknown. Germline V CDR1 and CDR2: LGHNA, YNFKEQ. The CDR3 length is 13 residues. V was trimmed by 3 bases and J by 4 bases, leaving 7 bases between them. Study-wide results and caveats: Regions 160-218 and 743-854 held dominance among vaccine-associated CD4 TCRs, which spanned spike.

This specimen consisted of peripheral blood, obtained on day 0 of AZD1222 vaccination. The TCR comes from an adult in good health. The chain is built from TRBV4-2 and TRBJ1-5; maybe TRBD1 (6 bases). CDR3 nucleotides: TGTGCCAGCAGCCACACAGGGAATCAGCCCCAGCATTTT. It is translated as CASSHTGNQPQHF.